The 27 T cell receptor beta chains below were found in one sample sequenced in a study of memory CD4+ T cells and cytomegalovirus serostatus. The sort gate was single viable CD3+CD4+CD8-CD45RO+ cells for memory CD4+ T cells. Measured with immunoSEQ multiplex PCR; TCRdb has only the in-frame clones, and not every one. The data contain under 55,000 clones, about 73% of them singletons. The specimen was memory CD4+ T cells from blood. The source of these receptors is an adult in good health and CMV-seronegative.

The chain carries TRBV5-1 and TRBJ1-4; no reliable D call. The V end lost 1 base, the J end lost 0 bases, and 10 bases lay between the germline ends. The CDR3 covers 16 residues. The germline gives CDR1 SGHRS, CDR2 YFSETQ. CDR3 in DNA: TGCGCCAGCAGCTTGTCTGGTCCCGCAACTAATGAAAAACTGTTTTTT. Its protein product is CASSLSGPATNEKLFF.

V is TRBV27 and J is TRBJ2-6; TRBD1 is a possible D gene (7 bases). Deletions cut 1 base from V and 0 bases from J, with 13 bases between. There are 18 residues in the CDR3. Germline CDR1 and CDR2: MNHEY and SMNVEV (reference sequence). The CDR3 region is CASSLYRGGSSGANVLTF. CDR3 bases: TGTGCCAGCAGTTTATACAGGGGAGGTAGCTCTGGGGCCAACGTCCTGACTTTC.

This clone appeared a few times. V and J are TRBV19 and TRBJ1-1; D is ambiguous. The CDR3 loop spans 14 amino acids. The V gene's germline CDR1 is LNHDA and CDR2 SQIVND (reference sequence). V was pared by 6 bases and J by 5 bases, with 16 bases between. The CDR3 reads CASSGRGLRTEAFF. CDR3 DNA: TGTGCCAGTAGCGGGAGAGGGTTGAGGACTGAAGCTTTCTTT. Full variable domain (rest looked up from reference TRBV19 and TRBJ1-1): DGGITQSPKYLFRKEGQNVTLSCEQNLNHDAMYWYRQDPGQGLRLIYYSQIVNDFQKGDIAEGYSVSREKKESFPLTVTSAQKNPTAFYLCASSGRGLRTEAFFGQGTRLTVV.

The rearrangement joins TRBV19 to TRBJ2-5, with a possible D match to TRBD1 (6 bases). Between the trimmed V and J ends, which lost 4 bases and 2 bases, there was a span of 11 bases. This CDR3 spans 14 amino acids. CDR1 LNHDA and CDR2 SQIVND come from the germline V gene (reference sequence). This CDR3 is CASSTQGIQETQYF. CDR3 coding DNA: TGTGCCAGTAGTACGCAGGGGATACAAGAGACCCAGTACTTC.

In its sample, this clone was seen once. V is TRBV6-1 and J is TRBJ2-1, with unresolved D. The CDR3 loop spans 12 amino acids. V was clipped by 6 bases and J by 3 bases, with 6 bases between them. Germline V gene lookup returns CDR1 MNHNS and CDR2 SASEGT. The CDR3 region has the DNA TGTGCCAGCAGACCCGACTACAATGAGCAGTTCTTC. Its protein is CASRPDYNEQFF.

This chain joins TRBV5-6 and TRBJ2-6, with 10 bases that match TRBD1. The CDR3 is 17 amino acids. The junction had 8 bases not matched to a gene; V was cut back by 7 bases and J by 1 base. The germline gives CDR1 SGHDT, CDR2 YYEEEE. CDR3 amino acids: CASWPTGGWSGANVLTF. CDR3 nucleotides: TGTGCCAGCTGGCCGACAGGGGGCTGGTCTGGGGCCAACGTCCTGACTTTC. Variable domain in full (rest from reference TRBV5-6 and TRBJ2-6): DAGVTQSPTHLIKTRGQQVTLRCSPKSGHDTVSWYQQALGQGPQFIFQYYEEEERQRGNFPDRFSGHQFPNYSSELNVNALLLGDSALYLCASWPTGGWSGANVLTFGAGSRLTVL.

The chain carries TRBV5-6 and TRBJ1-4, with 7 bases fitting TRBD1. Germline loops: CDR1 SGHDT, CDR2 YYEEEE. The V segment lost 3 bases and the J segment 3 bases; nucleotides outside the gene matches: 8. The CDR3 has 16 residues. This chain's CDR3 is CASSWTGGAANEKLFF. CDR3 in DNA: TGTGCCAGCAGCTGGACAGGTGGGGCAGCTAATGAAAAACTGTTTTTT. Full variable domain (missing parts from reference TRBV5-6 and TRBJ1-4): DAGVTQSPTHLIKTRGQQVTLRCSPKSGHDTVSWYQQALGQGPQFIFQYYEEEERQRGNFPDRFSGHQFPNYSSELNVNALLLGDSALYLCASSWTGGAANEKLFFGSGTQLSVL.

CDR3 loop: CASSLLASGNTGELFF. The DNA of the CDR3 is TGTGCCAGCAGTTTATTGGCTAGCGGGAACACCGGGGAGCTGTTTTTT. The V and J genes are TRBV28 and TRBJ2-2, with 7 bases identical to TRBD2. Germline assignment: CDR1 MDHEN and CDR2 SYDVKM. V dropped 1 base and J dropped 1; count of bases not matched to a gene: 3. The CDR3 runs 16 residues.

This clone was picked up one time. V is TRBV7-2 and J is TRBJ2-2; a possible D gene is TRBD2 (6 bases). In germline, CDR1 is SGHTA, CDR2 FQGNSA. The CDR3 covers 17 residues. V lost 0 bases to trimming and J lost 0 bases, with 11 bases between them. DNA of the CDR3: TGTGCCAGCAGCTTAGCGGAGGGCCGTACGAACACCGGGGAGCTGTTTTTT. As protein: CASSLAEGRTNTGELFF.

The CDR3 loop is CASSPRTGAGTEAFF. In DNA, the CDR3 is TGTGCCAGCAGCCCCCGGACGGGGGCTGGCACTGAAGCTTTCTTT. The V call is TRBV7-8, the J call TRBJ1-1; D possibly corresponds to TRBD1 (6 bases). Germline CDR1 SGHVS, CDR2 FQNEAQ. CDR3 length: 15 residues. V lost 5 bases and J 4 bases, leaving 17 bases between the germline ends.

This clone showed up just a few times. The chain uses TRBV6-1 and TRBJ1-5; 9 bases agree with TRBD1. Looked up from germline, CDR1 is MNHNS and CDR2 is SASEGT. The CDR3 length is 15 residues. The ends lost 5 bases at V and 0 bases at J; junction bases unmatched: 2. The CDR3 reads CASSRTGDSNQPQHF. CDR3 DNA: TGTGCCAGCAGTCGGACAGGGGATAGCAATCAGCCCCAGCATTTT.

The chain couples TRBV18 to TRBJ2-7; 7 bases map to TRBD1. Germline V gene data show CDR1 as KGHSH and CDR2 as LQKENI. The CDR3 sequence is 14 residues long. The J segment lost 1 base and the V segment lost 3 bases, leaving 3 bases of the junction unmatched. This CDR3 reads CASSPPDRSYEQYF. The CDR3 DNA is TGTGCCAGCTCACCCCCGGACAGGTCCTACGAGCAGTACTTC.

Only one count was recorded for this clone. The junction differs from germline at one of its ends, possibly a read error. The chain uses TRBV7-8 and TRBJ2-3, with TRBD2 identical over 7 bases. This CDR3 is built from 15 residues. Germline V gene data show CDR1 as SGHVS and CDR2 as FQNEAQ. CDR3 nucleotide sequence: TGTGTCAGCAGCTTAAGGCGGGAGAGGACAGATACGCAGTATTTT. It codes for CVSSLRRERTDTQYF.

This rearrangement joins TRBV5-6 to TRBJ1-4; D may be TRBD1 (6 bases). Trimming took 3 bases from V and 5 from J, leaving 14 bases between them. Germline V gene lookup returns CDR1 SGHDT and CDR2 YYEEEE. This CDR3 is 15 amino acids long. The CDR3 sequence: CASSSEGGVNEKLFF. The CDR3 DNA follows: TGTGCCAGCAGCTCCGAAGGGGGGGTAAATGAAAAACTGTTTTTT.

The chain uses TRBV15 and TRBJ1-1; 10 bases are a match to TRBD1. The CDR3 covers 15 residues. Trimming cost V 1 base and J 3 bases; bases outside gene matches: 2. The germline gives CDR1 LNHNV, CDR2 YYDKDF (reference sequence). For the CDR3, the DNA is TGTGCCACCAGCAGAGTGACAGGGGGCTACACTGAAGCTTTCTTT. Its protein product is CATSRVTGGYTEAFF.

This chain joins TRBV25-1 and TRBJ2-7, with TRBD1 identical over 9 bases. CDR1 is MGHDK and CDR2 is SYGVNS in the germline V gene. The length of the CDR3 is 15 residues. The J segment lost 7 bases and the V segment lost 5 bases, leaving 12 bases of the junction unmatched. The chain's CDR3 is CASSSYRGLSGEQYF. CDR3 nucleotide sequence: TGTGCCAGCAGTTCATACAGGGGGCTCTCGGGGGAGCAGTACTTC.

This chain joins TRBV21-1 and TRBJ1-2. TRBV21-1 is marked as a pseudogene. The CDR3 is made up of 13 amino acids. The CDR3 loop is CASSKAALNGYTF. CDR3 in DNA: TGTGCCAGCAGCAAAGCAGCCCTTAATGGCTACACCTTC.

This chain joins TRBV2 and TRBJ1-1, with a possible D match to TRBD1 (5 bases). The CDR3 is made up of 12 amino acids. Germline-derived CDR1 and CDR2 are SNHLY and FYNNEI. Trimming removed 5 bases at V and 10 bases at J, with 14 bases between. The CDR3 loop reads CASSPTGVRAFF. CDR3 DNA: TGTGCCAGCAGTCCCACAGGAGTTCGAGCTTTCTTT.

The V and J genes are TRBV6-5 and TRBJ2-7; D may be TRBD1 (5 bases). This CDR3 region has 12 residues. Trimming stripped 5 bases from V and 4 bases from J, with 9 bases between. Per germline, CDR1 MNHEY and CDR2 SVGAGI. The CDR3, as DNA: TGTGCCAGCAGTCAGGGTGGATACGAGCAGTACTTC. Protein: CASSQGGYEQYF.

The J gene is TRBJ2-3, the V gene TRBV29-1; D unclear. The V end lost 5 bases, the J end lost 5 bases, and 8 bases lay between the germline ends. Looked up from germline, CDR1 is SQVTM and CDR2 is ANQGSEA. The CDR3 runs 11 residues. The CDR3 protein is CSVTWGDTQYF. CDR3 DNA sequence: TGCAGCGTTACCTGGGGAGATACGCAGTATTTT.

V and J are TRBV19 and TRBJ1-5; D gene unclear. There are 14 residues in the CDR3. Trimming left V 10 bases short and J 2 bases short, with 15 bases between. Germline lookup yields CDR1 LNHDA and CDR2 SQIVND (reference sequence). Here the CDR3 reads CATWEGRGNQPQHF. The CDR3 DNA is TGTGCCACCTGGGAAGGGAGAGGCAATCAGCCCCAGCATTTT. Combining the CDR3 with reference TRBV19 and TRBJ1-5 gives the whole variable domain DGGITQSPKYLFRKEGQNVTLSCEQNLNHDAMYWYRQDPGQGLRLIYYSQIVNDFQKGDIAEGYSVSREKKESFPLTVTSAQKNPTAFYLCATWEGRGNQPQHFGDGTRLSIL.

This rearrangement joins TRBV7-2 to TRBJ2-6, with no clear D. V was cut by 4 bases and J by 2 bases, with 6 bases left in between. The CDR3 contains 14 residues. Germline V gene data show CDR1 as SGHTA and CDR2 as FQGNSA. Here the CDR3 reads CASSSRTGANVLTF. The CDR3, as DNA: TGTGCCAGCAGCTCCCGCACTGGGGCCAACGTCCTGACTTTC.

The J gene is TRBJ2-2, the V gene TRBV18; TRBD2 aligns across 9 bases. Looked up from germline, CDR1 is KGHSH and CDR2 is LQKENI. CDR3 length: 17 residues. Unmatched junction bases numbered 10, after V lost 2 bases and J lost 6 bases. In nucleotides, the CDR3 is TGTGCCAGCTCACCAAGGCTAGCGGGATTAAAGGCCGGGGAGCTGTTTTTT. This codes for CASSPRLAGLKAGELFF.

V is TRBV2 and J is TRBJ1-1; 7 bases are shared with TRBD1. The CDR3 runs 14 residues. The germline CDR1 and CDR2 sequences are SNHLY and FYNNEI. Trimming at V came to 7 bases and at J to 1 base, leaving 6 bases not matched to a gene. This chain's CDR3 is CASNRGQGNTEAFF. As DNA, the CDR3 is TGTGCCAGCAATAGGGGGCAAGGGAACACTGAAGCTTTCTTT.

The V and J genes are TRBV10-3 and TRBJ1-4; D perhaps matches TRBD1 (6 bases). Germline V CDR1 and CDR2: ENHRY, SYGVKD. This CDR3 region has 16 residues. The germline V and J ends were trimmed by 6 bases and 7 bases, with 21 bases remaining between them. The CDR3 bases are TGTGCCATCAGCCCTGTTGCGGCAGGGGAAGGTGAAAAACTGTTTTTT. As protein: CAISPVAAGEGEKLFF.

The gene calls are TRBV19 and TRBJ2-7, with a possible D match to TRBD2 (5 bases). Per the germline V gene, CDR1 is LNHDA and CDR2 is SQIVND (reference sequence). The CDR3 is 12 amino acids. V lost 6 bases and J lost 7, with 13 bases in between. CDR3 residues: CASRHSRGEQYF. Written as DNA, the CDR3 is TGTGCCAGTAGGCACAGCCGGGGAGAGCAGTACTTC.

V gene TRBV5-6 combines with J gene TRBJ2-3; D possibly corresponds to TRBD1 (5 bases). Trimming stripped 0 bases from V and 4 bases from J, with 12 bases between. The CDR3 has 15 amino acids. Per germline, CDR1 SGHDT and CDR2 YYEEEE. Written as DNA, the CDR3 is TGTGCCAGCAGCTTGGGACAGTTAATGGCAGATACGCAGTATTTT. Translation gives CASSLGQLMADTQYF.